These T cell receptor beta chains were read from a single sample in a study of T cell responses to AZD1222 COVID-19 vaccine. TCRdb's table, derived via immunoSEQ multiplex PCR, lists solely in-frame clones and lacks some. The sample records about 190,000 clones, approximately 91% being singletons. The sample here was peripheral blood, taken on day 0 of AZD1222 vaccination. These receptors were obtained from an adult in good health. Each CDR3 is given with its conserved first and last residue. A D gene is named only where the DNA matches it firmly. Rows may omit the clone size; those that give it use once, few, many or a size class.

j_call,v_call,d_call,clone_size,cdr3_aa,cdr3_nt
TRBJ1-2,TRBV12-3/TRBV12-4,.,.,CASSFSPNYGYTF,TGTGCCAGCAGTTTTTCCCCTAACTATGGCTACACCTTC
TRBJ1-2,TRBV9,.,.,CASSPRLGNYGYTF,TGTGCCAGCAGCCCCCGTTTAGGGAACTATGGCTACACCTTC
TRBJ2-5,TRBV5-4,TRBD2,.,CASSLGTSGQETQYF,TGTGCCAGCAGCTTGGGGACTAGCGGCCAAGAGACCCAGTACTTC
TRBJ1-4,TRBV28,.,.,CASSSGTQREKLFF,TGTGCCAGCAGCTCCGGGACACAACGTGAAAAACTGTTTTTT
TRBJ2-7,TRBV6-5,.,.,CASSYSIGGDEQYF,TGTGCCAGCAGTTACTCGATCGGCGGGGACGAGCAGTACTTC
TRBJ2-3,TRBV10-1,.,.,CASPRVLATGLTDTQYF,TGCGCCAGCCCCAGGGTACTAGCGACAGGGCTTACAGATACGCAGTATTTT
TRBJ1-2,TRBV29-1,.,few,CSVTHMWPPDYGYTF,TGCAGCGTCACCCACATGTGGCCGCCGGACTATGGCTACACCTTC
TRBJ2-5,TRBV27,.,.,CASSLVWAGKETQYF,TGTGCCAGCAGTTTAGTTTGGGCGGGCAAAGAGACCCAGTACTTC
TRBJ2-1,TRBV11-1,.,.,CASSSLTGLQNEQFF,TGTGCCAGCAGCTCGTTAACAGGGTTACAAAATGAGCAGTTCTTC
TRBJ2-2,TRBV3-1/TRBV3-2,TRBD2,.,CASSQGLAENTGELFF,TGTGCCAGCAGCCAGGGACTAGCGGAGAACACCGGGGAGCTGTTTTTT
TRBJ2-4,TRBV27,.,.,CASSFLYRSAKNIQYF,TGTGCCAGCAGTTTCTTGTATCGTTCGGCCAAAAACATTCAGTACTTC
TRBJ2-1,TRBV11-2,.,.,CASSSEGGEQFF,TGTGCCAGCAGCTCGGAGGGTGGTGAGCAGTTCTTC
TRBJ2-5,TRBV9,TRBD1,.,CASSVQDRSATQYF,TGTGCCAGCAGCGTACAGGACAGGTCAGCGACCCAGTACTTC
TRBJ2-5,TRBV7-6,.,once,CASSRINAGTQYF,TGTGCCAGCAGCCGGATCAACGCGGGCACCCAGTACTTC
TRBJ1-5,TRBV19,.,.,CASSPPGGFDNQPQHF,TGTGCCAGTAGTCCCCCCGGGGGGTTTGACAATCAGCCCCAGCATTTT
TRBJ1-2,TRBV2,TRBD1,.,CASSESQGADYGYTF,TGTGCCAGCAGTGAAAGTCAGGGGGCTGACTATGGCTACACCTTC
TRBJ1-1,TRBV19,.,.,CASSTMEGTEAFF,TGTGCCAGTAGTACGATGGAAGGCACTGAAGCTTTCTTT
TRBJ1-2,TRBV6-1,TRBD1,.,CASSETGYDYGYTF,TGTGCCAGCAGTGAGACAGGGTACGACTATGGCTACACCTTC
TRBJ2-7,TRBV12-3/TRBV12-4,.,.,CASSSVGPLEQYF,TGTGCCAGCAGTTCAGTGGGGCCGCTCGAGCAGTACTTC
TRBJ2-3,TRBV6-5,.,.,CASGNFGGLYTQYF,TGTGCCAGCGGAAACTTTGGGGGGCTCTATACGCAGTATTTT
TRBJ2-2,TRBV27,.,.,CASRSFMNTGELFF,TGTGCCAGCAGATCCTTCATGAACACCGGGGAGCTGTTTTTT
TRBJ1-2,TRBV5-6,TRBD1,.,CASRLTGDYGYTF,TGTGCCAGCAGGCTGACAGGGGACTATGGCTACACCTTC
TRBJ1-1,TRBV7-9,.,.,CASSLALAGVNTEAFF,TGTGCCAGCAGCTTAGCGTTGGCCGGGGTGAACACTGAAGCTTTCTTT
TRBJ2-3,TRBV13,TRBD2,.,CASSKLAGDGGGATDTQYF,TGTGCCAGCAGCAAACTAGCGGGAGACGGTGGGGGGGCCACAGATACGCAGTATTTT
TRBJ2-7,TRBV3-1/TRBV3-2,.,.,CASSQPGGLSYEQYF,TGTGCCAGCAGCCAACCCGGGGGGCTCTCCTACGAGCAGTACTTC
TRBJ1-5,TRBV28,.,.,CASSPGGPSNQPQHF,TGTGCCAGCAGTCCTGGAGGGCCTAGCAATCAGCCCCAGCATTTT
TRBJ2-3,TRBV24-1,TRBD2,.,CATSGGAGVTDTQYF,TGTGCCACCAGTGGTGGGGCGGGAGTGACAGATACGCAGTATTTT
TRBJ2-7,TRBV9,.,.,CASSLTGGSYEQYF,TGTGCCAGCAGCCTCACCGGCGGCTCCTACGAGCAGTACTTC
TRBJ2-1,TRBV9,.,.,CASSVSGALGDEQFF,TGTGCCAGCAGCGTATCGGGAGCCCTCGGGGATGAGCAGTTCTTC
TRBJ1-4,TRBV7-2,.,.,CASSLRQTNEKLFF,TGTGCCAGCAGCTTGCGACAGACTAATGAAAAACTGTTTTTT
TRBJ2-7,TRBV28,.,.,CASSSRVAYEQYF,TGTGCCAGCAGCAGCAGGGTTGCCTACGAGCAGTACTTC
TRBJ2-7,TRBV27,.,.,CASSRREGSYEQYF,TGTGCCAGCAGTCGACGTGAGGGCTCCTACGAGCAGTACTTC
TRBJ1-2,TRBV14,.,.,CASSHGPSYGYTF,TGTGCCAGCAGCCATGGACCCAGCTATGGCTACACCTTC
TRBJ2-5,TRBV6-2/TRBV6-3,TRBD2,.,CASSHPAGAETQYF,TGTGCCAGCAGTCACCCAGCGGGAGCAGAGACCCAGTACTTC
TRBJ2-5,TRBV11-2,TRBD2,.,CASSYLTRIAGQETQYF,TGTGCCAGCAGCTATTTAACTCGAATAGCGGGTCAAGAGACCCAGTACTTC
TRBJ2-3,TRBV11-2,TRBD2,.,CASSLADLAGGGDTQYF,TGTGCCAGCAGCTTAGCCGATTTAGCGGGAGGTGGAGATACGCAGTATTTT
TRBJ1-2,TRBV24-1,TRBD1,.,CATSDSGTGNGYTF,TGTGCCACCAGTGATTCCGGGACAGGGAATGGCTACACCTTC
TRBJ2-7,TRBV7-7,.,.,CASSLGQPYEQYF,TGTGCTAGCAGCTTAGGCCAACCCTACGAGCAGTACTTC
TRBJ2-7,TRBV5-1,.,once,CASRGGGAPYEQYF,TGCGCCAGCAGGGGGGGCGGGGCCCCCTACGAGCAGTACTTC
TRBJ1-1,TRBV29-1,.,.,CSVGYSDTEAFF,TGCAGCGTTGGGTACTCAGACACTGAAGCTTTCTTT
TRBJ2-5,TRBV7-7,TRBD1,.,CASSFQDRGQETQYF,TGTGCCAGCAGCTTCCAAGACAGGGGGCAAGAGACCCAGTACTTC